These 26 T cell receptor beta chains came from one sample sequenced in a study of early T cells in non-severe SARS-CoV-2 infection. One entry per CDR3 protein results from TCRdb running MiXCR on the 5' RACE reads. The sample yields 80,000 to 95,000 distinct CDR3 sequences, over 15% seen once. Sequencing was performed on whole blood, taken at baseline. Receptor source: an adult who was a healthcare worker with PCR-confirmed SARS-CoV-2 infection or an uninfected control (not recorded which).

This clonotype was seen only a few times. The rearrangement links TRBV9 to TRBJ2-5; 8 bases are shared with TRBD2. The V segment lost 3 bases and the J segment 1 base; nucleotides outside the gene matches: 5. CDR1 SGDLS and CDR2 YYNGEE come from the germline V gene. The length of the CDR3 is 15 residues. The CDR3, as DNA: TGTGCCAGCAGCGCTCCTACTAGCGGCCAAGAGACCCAGTACTTC. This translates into CASSAPTSGQETQYF. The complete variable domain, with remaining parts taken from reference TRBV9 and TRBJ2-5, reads DSGVTQTPKHLITATGQRVTLRCSPRSGDLSVYWYQQSLDQGLQFLIQYYNGEERAKGNILERFSAQQFPDLHSELNLSSLELGDSALYFCASSAPTSGQETQYFGPGTRLLVL.

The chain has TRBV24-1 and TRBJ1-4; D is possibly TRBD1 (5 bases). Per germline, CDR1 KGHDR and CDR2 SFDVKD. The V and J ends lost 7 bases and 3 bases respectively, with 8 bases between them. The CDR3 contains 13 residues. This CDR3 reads CATRGEANEKLFF. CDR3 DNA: TGTGCCACCAGGGGGGAGGCTAATGAAAAACTGTTTTTT.

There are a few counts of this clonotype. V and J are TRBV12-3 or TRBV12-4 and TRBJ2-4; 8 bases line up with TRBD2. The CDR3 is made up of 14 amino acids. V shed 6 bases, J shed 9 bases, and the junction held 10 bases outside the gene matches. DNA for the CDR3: TGTGCCAGCAGCCCTACTAGCGGTCGTCTCATTCAGTACTTC. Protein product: CASSPTSGRLIQYF.

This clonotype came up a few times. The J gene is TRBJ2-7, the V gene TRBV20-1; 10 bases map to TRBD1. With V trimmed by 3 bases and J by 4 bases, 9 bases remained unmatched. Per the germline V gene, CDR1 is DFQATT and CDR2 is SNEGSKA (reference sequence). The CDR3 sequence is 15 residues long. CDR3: CSARFEGTGAYEQYF. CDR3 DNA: TGCAGTGCTAGGTTCGAGGGGACAGGGGCGTACGAGCAGTACTTC.

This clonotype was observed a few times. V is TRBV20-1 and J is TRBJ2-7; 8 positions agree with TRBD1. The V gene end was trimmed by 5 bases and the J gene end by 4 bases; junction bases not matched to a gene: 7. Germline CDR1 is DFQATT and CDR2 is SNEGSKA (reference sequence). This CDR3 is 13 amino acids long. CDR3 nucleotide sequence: TGCAGTGCTTCTCGGACAGGGCAATACGAGCAGTACTTC. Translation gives CSASRTGQYEQYF.

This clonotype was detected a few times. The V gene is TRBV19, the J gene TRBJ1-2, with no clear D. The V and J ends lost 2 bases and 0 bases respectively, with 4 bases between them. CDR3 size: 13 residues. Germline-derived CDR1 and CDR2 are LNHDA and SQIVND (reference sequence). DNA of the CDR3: TGTGCCAGTAGTATAAGTACTAACTATGGCTACACCTTC. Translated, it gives CASSISTNYGYTF.

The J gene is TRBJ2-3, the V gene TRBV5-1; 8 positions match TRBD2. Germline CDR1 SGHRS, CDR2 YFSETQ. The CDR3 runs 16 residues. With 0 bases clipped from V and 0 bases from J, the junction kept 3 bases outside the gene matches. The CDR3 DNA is TGCGCCAGCAGCTTGGCCCCTAGCGGGAGCACAGATACGCAGTATTTT. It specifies CASSLAPSGSTDTQYF.

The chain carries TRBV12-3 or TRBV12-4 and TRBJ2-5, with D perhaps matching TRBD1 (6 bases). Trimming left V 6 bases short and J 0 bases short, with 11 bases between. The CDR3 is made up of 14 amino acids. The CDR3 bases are TGTGCCAGCAGCCCCCAGGGGCACCAAGAGACCCAGTACTTC. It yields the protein CASSPQGHQETQYF.

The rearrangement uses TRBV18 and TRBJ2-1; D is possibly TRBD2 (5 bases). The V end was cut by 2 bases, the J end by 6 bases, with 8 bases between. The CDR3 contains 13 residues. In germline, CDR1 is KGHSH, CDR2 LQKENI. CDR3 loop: CASSPTRSNEQFF. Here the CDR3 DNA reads TGTGCCAGCTCACCAACTAGAAGCAATGAGCAGTTCTTC.

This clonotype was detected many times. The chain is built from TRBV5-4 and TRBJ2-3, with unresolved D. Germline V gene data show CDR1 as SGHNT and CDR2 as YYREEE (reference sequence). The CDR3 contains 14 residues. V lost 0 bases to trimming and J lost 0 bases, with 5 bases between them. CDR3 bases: TGTGCCAGCAGCTTGGCGGCGAGCACAGATACGCAGTATTTT. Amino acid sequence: CASSLAASTDTQYF.

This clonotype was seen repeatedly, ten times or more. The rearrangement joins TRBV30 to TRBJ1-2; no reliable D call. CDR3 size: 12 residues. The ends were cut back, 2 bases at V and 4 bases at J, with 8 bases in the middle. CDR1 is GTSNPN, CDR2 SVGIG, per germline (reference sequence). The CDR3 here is CAWSITSYGYTF. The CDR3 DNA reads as TGTGCCTGGAGTATTACCAGCTATGGCTACACCTTC.

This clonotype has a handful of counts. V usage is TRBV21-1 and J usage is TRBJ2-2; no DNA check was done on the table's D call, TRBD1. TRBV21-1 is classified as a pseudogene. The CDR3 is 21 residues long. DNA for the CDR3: TGTGCCAGCAGCGATGAAACCCGGGACAGGGGGCTGATTGGTAACACCGGGGAGCTGTTTTTT. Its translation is CASSDETRDRGLIGNTGELFF.

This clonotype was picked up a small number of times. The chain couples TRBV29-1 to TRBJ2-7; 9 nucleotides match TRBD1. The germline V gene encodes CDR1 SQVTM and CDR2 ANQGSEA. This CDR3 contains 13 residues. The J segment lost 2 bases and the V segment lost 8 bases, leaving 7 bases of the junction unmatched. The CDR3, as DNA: TGCAGCAAAAGGGACAGGGAGCCCTACGAGCAGTACTTC. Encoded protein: CSKRDREPYEQYF.

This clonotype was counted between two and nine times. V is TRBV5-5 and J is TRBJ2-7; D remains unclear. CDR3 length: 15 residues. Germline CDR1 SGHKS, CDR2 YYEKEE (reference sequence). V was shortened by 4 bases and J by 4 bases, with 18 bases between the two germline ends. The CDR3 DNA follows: TGTGCCAGCAGCGTGACCGGGTCTGCTACGTACGAGCAGTACTTC. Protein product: CASSVTGSATYEQYF.

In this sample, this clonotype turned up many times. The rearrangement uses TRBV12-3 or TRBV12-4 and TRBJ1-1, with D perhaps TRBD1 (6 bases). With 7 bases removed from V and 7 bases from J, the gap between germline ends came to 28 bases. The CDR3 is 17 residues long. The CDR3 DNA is TGTGCCAGCATCTCCGCCGACCCGGGACACAGGTACCTTGAAGCTTTCTTT. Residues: CASISADPGHRYLEAFF.

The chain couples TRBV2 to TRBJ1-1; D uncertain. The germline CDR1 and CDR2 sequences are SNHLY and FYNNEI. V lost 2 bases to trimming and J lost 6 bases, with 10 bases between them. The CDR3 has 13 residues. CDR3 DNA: TGTGCCAGCAGTGAATTTGAGGAAGCTGAAGCTTTCTTT. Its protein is CASSEFEEAEAFF.

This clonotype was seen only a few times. CDR3 sequence (DNA): TGTGCCAGCAGCTTAGGGGGACAGGGATTCTATGGCTACACCTTC. It yields the protein CASSLGGQGFYGYTF. The chain has TRBV7-9 and TRBJ1-2, with 9 nucleotides matching TRBD1. The CDR3 runs 15 residues. After removal of 1 base from V and 4 bases from J, the junction contained 4 bases not matched to a gene. CDR1 and CDR2 (germline): SEHNR, FQNEAQ (reference sequence).

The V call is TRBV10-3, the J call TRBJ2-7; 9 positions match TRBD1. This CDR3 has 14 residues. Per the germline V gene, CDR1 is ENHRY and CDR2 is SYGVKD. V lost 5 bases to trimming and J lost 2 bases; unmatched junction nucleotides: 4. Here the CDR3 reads CAISTGQGPYEQYF. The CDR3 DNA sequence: TGTGCCATCAGTACGGGACAGGGCCCCTACGAGCAGTACTTC.

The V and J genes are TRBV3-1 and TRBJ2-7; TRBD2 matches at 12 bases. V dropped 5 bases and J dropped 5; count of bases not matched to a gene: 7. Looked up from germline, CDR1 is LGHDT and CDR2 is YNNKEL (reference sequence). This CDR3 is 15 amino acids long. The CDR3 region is CASSKGRTSGNEQYF. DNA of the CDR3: TGTGCCAGCAGCAAAGGACGGACTAGCGGGAACGAGCAGTACTTC.

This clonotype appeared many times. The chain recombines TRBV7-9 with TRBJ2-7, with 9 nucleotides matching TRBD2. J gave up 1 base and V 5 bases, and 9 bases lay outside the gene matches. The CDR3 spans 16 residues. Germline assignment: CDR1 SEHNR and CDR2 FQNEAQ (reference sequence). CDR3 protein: CASSPPTSGPSYEQYF. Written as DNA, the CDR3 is TGTGCCAGCAGCCCCCCAACTAGCGGGCCTTCCTACGAGCAGTACTTC.

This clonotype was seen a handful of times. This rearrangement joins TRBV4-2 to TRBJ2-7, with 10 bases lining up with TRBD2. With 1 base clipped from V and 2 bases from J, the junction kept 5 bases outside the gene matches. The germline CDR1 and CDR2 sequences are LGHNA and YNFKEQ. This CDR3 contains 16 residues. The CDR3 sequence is CASSQGQREGPYEQYF. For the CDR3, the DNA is TGTGCCAGCAGCCAAGGTCAGCGGGAGGGCCCCTACGAGCAGTACTTC.

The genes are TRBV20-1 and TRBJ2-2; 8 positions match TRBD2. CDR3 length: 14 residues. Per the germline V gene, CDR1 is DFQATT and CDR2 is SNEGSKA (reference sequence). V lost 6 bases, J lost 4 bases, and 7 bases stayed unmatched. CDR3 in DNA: TGCAGTGCCTACCGGGGGGGTAGCACCGGGGAGCTGTTTTTT. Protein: CSAYRGGSTGELFF.

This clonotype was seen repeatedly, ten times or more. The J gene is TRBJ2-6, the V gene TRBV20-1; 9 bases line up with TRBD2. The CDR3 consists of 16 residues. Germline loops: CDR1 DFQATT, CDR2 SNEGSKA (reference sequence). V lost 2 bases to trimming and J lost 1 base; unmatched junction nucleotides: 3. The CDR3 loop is CSARLAGRSGANVLTF. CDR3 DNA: TGCAGTGCTAGACTAGCGGGAAGGTCTGGGGCCAACGTCCTGACTTTC.

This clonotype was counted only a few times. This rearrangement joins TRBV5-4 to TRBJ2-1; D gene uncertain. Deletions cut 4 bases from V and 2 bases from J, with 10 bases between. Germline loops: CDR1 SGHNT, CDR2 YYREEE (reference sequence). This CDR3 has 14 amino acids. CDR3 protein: CASSQYGAYNEQFF. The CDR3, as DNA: TGTGCCAGCAGCCAATACGGCGCCTACAATGAGCAGTTCTTC.

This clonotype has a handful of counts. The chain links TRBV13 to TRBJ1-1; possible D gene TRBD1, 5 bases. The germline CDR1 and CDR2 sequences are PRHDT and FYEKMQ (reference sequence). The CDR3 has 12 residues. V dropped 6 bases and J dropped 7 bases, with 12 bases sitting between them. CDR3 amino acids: CASRAGYFEAFF. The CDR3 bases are TGTGCCAGCAGAGCAGGGTACTTTGAAGCTTTCTTT.

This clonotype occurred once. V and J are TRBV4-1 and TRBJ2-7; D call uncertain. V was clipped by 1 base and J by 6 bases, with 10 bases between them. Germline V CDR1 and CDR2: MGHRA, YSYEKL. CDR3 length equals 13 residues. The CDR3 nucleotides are TGCGCCAGCAGCCAAGTATGGGCTGTCGAGCAGTACTTC. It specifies CASSQVWAVEQYF.